The subject of this entry is one TCR beta chain. Its matching antigen is unknown. The CDR3 is made up of 15 amino acids. V lost 4 bases to trimming and J lost 2 bases; unmatched junction nucleotides: 6. CDR1 and CDR2 (germline): SEHNR, FQNEAQ (reference sequence). The source of the sample is a study of Ad26.COV2.S vaccination and SARS-CoV-2 variants. Repertoires were generated with immunoSEQ multiplex PCR, while TCRdb's copy carries only in-frame clones and drops some. Of around 140,000 clones listed, 70% to 90% are singletons. Study results and caveats: There was a possibility that the TCR breadth and depth analyses underestimated total T cell responses. A substantial breadth of spike-specific CD8+ and CD4+ T cell responses after vaccination has been reported. Compared with placebo recipients, vaccine recipients had higher spike-specific TCR breadth. Whether participants received vaccine or placebo, their non-spike TCR breadth was similar.

The chain has TRBV7-9 and TRBJ2-3; 7 bases line up with TRBD2. This TCR derives from a human donor who had recovered from COVID-19. This sample comprised peripheral blood, obtained after recovery from COVID-19. This CDR3 is CASSWASGSTDTQYF. The CDR3 coding sequence is TGTGCCAGCAGCTGGGCTAGCGGCTCCACAGATACGCAGTATTTT.